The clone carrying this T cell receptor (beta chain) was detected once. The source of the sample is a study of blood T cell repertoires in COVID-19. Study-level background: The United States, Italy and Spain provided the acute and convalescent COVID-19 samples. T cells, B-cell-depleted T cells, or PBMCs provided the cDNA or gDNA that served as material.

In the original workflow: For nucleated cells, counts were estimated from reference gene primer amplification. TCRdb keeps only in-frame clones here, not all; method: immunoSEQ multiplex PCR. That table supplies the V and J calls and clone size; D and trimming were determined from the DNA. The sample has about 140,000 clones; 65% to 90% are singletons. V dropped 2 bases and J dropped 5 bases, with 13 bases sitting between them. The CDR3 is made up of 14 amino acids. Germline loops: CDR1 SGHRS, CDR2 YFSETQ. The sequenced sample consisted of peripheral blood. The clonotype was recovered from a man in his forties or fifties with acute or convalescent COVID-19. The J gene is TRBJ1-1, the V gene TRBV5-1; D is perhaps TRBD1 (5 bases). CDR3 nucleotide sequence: TGCGCCAGCAGCTTTGGGGGGAGATGGACTGAAGCTTTCTTT. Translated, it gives CASSFGGRWTEAFF.